Presented here are 18 T cell receptor beta chains from one specimen sequenced in a study of blood T cell repertoires in COVID-19. Assay used: immunoSEQ multiplex PCR; TCRdb lists only in-frame clones, some missing. The sample records around 250,000 clones, around 82% being singletons. The sequencing sample was made of peripheral blood. The receptors shown here come from a man aged 80 or over with acute or convalescent COVID-19.

The rearrangement links TRBV5-1 to TRBJ2-1; 12 bases align to TRBD2. CDR3 length: 16 amino acids. Germline V gene lookup returns CDR1 SGHRS and CDR2 YFSETQ. Unmatched junction bases numbered 9, after V lost 3 bases and J lost 8 bases. CDR3 coding DNA: TGCGCCAGCAGCTGGACTAGCGGGGCCGTCGGGGATGAGCAGTTCTTC. Its protein is CASSWTSGAVGDEQFF.

The CDR3 is CASSLGLADIRRWSEQYF. DNA for the CDR3: TGTGCCAGCAGTTTAGGCCTAGCGGACATAAGAAGGTGGTCCGAGCAGTACTTC. The chain has TRBV28 and TRBJ2-7; 7 nucleotides align to TRBD2. The CDR3 has 18 residues. Per germline, CDR1 MDHEN and CDR2 SYDVKM. V gave up 2 bases and J gave up 6 bases; unmatched junction bases: 19.

The chain couples TRBV7-2 to TRBJ2-1; D perhaps matches TRBD2 (7 bases). Germline V gene sequence: CDR1 SGHTA, CDR2 FQGNSA. The V gene lost 6 bases and the J gene lost 7 bases, with 19 bases spanning the gap. CDR3 length: 15 residues. In nucleotides, the CDR3 is TGTGCCAGCAGATCGAACCCCGGGGGGCGTAATGAGCAGTTCTTC. Translation gives CASRSNPGGRNEQFF.

This clone was recorded once. This chain uses TRBV5-1 with TRBJ2-7; 7 bases fit TRBD1. The length of the CDR3 is 14 residues. With V trimmed by 0 bases and J by 2 bases, 2 bases remained unmatched. CDR1 is SGHRS, CDR2 YFSETQ, per germline. CDR3 sequence: CASSLGQGPYEQYF. The CDR3 region has the DNA TGCGCCAGCAGCTTGGGACAGGGTCCCTACGAGCAGTACTTC.

The V gene is TRBV11-2, the J gene TRBJ2-1, with 7 bases lining up with TRBD1. The CDR3 covers 14 residues. The V gene's germline CDR1 is SGHAT and CDR2 FQNNGV. J gave up 7 bases and V 5 bases, and 8 bases lay outside the gene matches. DNA for the CDR3: TGTGCCAGCAGCCCACGACAGGGTTGGAATGAGCAGTTCTTC. Translating it yields CASSPRQGWNEQFF.

V gene TRBV5-1 combines with J gene TRBJ2-1; 8 bases match TRBD2. This CDR3 contains 14 residues. V gave up 7 bases and J gave up 2 bases; unmatched junction bases: 5. Germline-derived CDR1 and CDR2 are SGHRS and YFSETQ. CDR3 in DNA: TGCGCCAGCGGCGGGGGGCCCACCTACAATGAGCAGTTCTTC. Protein product: CASGGGPTYNEQFF.

V usage is TRBV7-8 and J usage is TRBJ2-5, with TRBD2 identical over 13 bases. This CDR3 is built from 16 residues. The V gene's germline CDR1 is SGHVS and CDR2 FQNEAQ. The J segment lost 1 base and the V segment lost 4 bases, leaving 3 bases of the junction unmatched. CDR3 nucleotide sequence: TGTGCCAGCAGCTCGGGACTAGCGGGGCCCCAAGAGACCCAGTACTTC. Translated, it gives CASSSGLAGPQETQYF.

The V gene is TRBV27, the J gene TRBJ2-4, with D uncertain. With 4 bases removed from V and 0 bases from J, the gap between germline ends came to 16 bases. Germline CDR1 MNHEY, CDR2 SMNVEV (reference sequence). The CDR3 has 17 residues. The CDR3 region is CASSSHHINLAKNIQYF. The CDR3 region has the DNA TGTGCCAGCAGTTCCCATCACATTAATCTAGCCAAAAACATTCAGTACTTC.

The rearrangement uses TRBV28 and TRBJ2-2, with TRBD2 matching over 7 bases. With V trimmed by 7 bases and J by 7 bases, 9 bases remained unmatched. The CDR3 is 14 residues long. Germline V gives CDR1 MDHEN, CDR2 SYDVKM. CDR3 coding DNA: TGTGCCAGCAAAGTGGGAGGGGATTTCGGGGAGCTGTTTTTT. Protein product: CASKVGGDFGELFF.

The genes are TRBV30 and TRBJ1-1, with D possibly TRBD1 on 5 matching bases. This CDR3 has 15 amino acids. Germline values: CDR1 GTSNPN, CDR2 SVGIG (reference sequence). Trimming took off 0 bases at V and 5 bases at J, with 16 bases between the two ends. The CDR3 bases are TGTGCCTGGAGTGTACATGGTCCCCGGGGGACTGAAGCTTTCTTT. Translation: CAWSVHGPRGTEAFF.

This chain links TRBV9 with TRBJ2-3, with 8 bases fitting TRBD2. In germline, CDR1 is SGDLS, CDR2 YYNGEE. The CDR3 contains 17 residues. J lost 5 bases, V lost 0 bases, and 11 bases had no gene match. CDR3 residues: CASSVAPSGSGGDTQYF. CDR3 DNA sequence: TGTGCCAGCAGCGTAGCCCCCAGCGGGAGCGGTGGAGATACGCAGTATTTT.

J is TRBJ2-5 and V is TRBV29-1, with a possible D match to TRBD2 (6 bases). The CDR3 extends over 12 amino acids. The germline CDR1 and CDR2 sequences are SQVTM and ANQGSEA. Trimming shortened V by 3 bases and J by 6 bases, and 11 bases separated the two germline ends. CDR3 sequence: CSVDLEGKTQYF. The CDR3 coding sequence is TGCAGCGTTGATCTGGAGGGGAAGACCCAGTACTTC.

V gene TRBV2 combines with J gene TRBJ1-5; TRBD1 matches at 11 bases. Germline V gene data show CDR1 as SNHLY and CDR2 as FYNNEI. The CDR3 sequence is 16 residues long. V dropped 4 bases and J dropped 7; count of bases not matched to a gene: 9. As DNA, the CDR3 is TGTGCCAGCAGTGCGGACAGGGGGCGTCTCGACCAGCCCCAGCATTTT. It encodes CASSADRGRLDQPQHF.

The gene calls are TRBV11-3 and TRBJ2-2; 10 bases line up with TRBD1. The CDR3 is 14 amino acids. The J segment lost 3 bases and the V segment lost 9 bases, leaving 4 bases of the junction unmatched. Per the germline V gene, CDR1 is SGHNT and CDR2 is YENEEA. The CDR3 sequence: CASGTGADTGELFF. CDR3 DNA: TGTGCCAGTGGGACAGGGGCTGACACCGGGGAGCTGTTTTTT.

This chain uses TRBV5-1 with TRBJ2-2, with D possibly matching TRBD1 (5 bases). V was pared by 0 bases and J by 1 base, with 7 bases between. Germline CDR1 is SGHRS and CDR2 is YFSETQ. The CDR3 runs to 15 residues. The CDR3 loop reads CASSLATGNTGELFF. CDR3 nucleotide sequence: TGCGCCAGCAGCTTGGCCACAGGGAACACCGGGGAGCTGTTTTTT.

The chain uses TRBV5-6 and TRBJ1-4; 7 bases map to TRBD1. Germline CDR1 and CDR2: SGHDT and YYEEEE. The CDR3 has 16 residues. J gave up 0 bases and V 2 bases, and 4 bases lay outside the gene matches. CDR3 DNA: TGTGCCAGCAGCTTAAAGGGGGCCGCAACTAATGAAAAACTGTTTTTT. Translation gives CASSLKGAATNEKLFF.

The gene calls are TRBV30 and TRBJ1-1, with D possibly TRBD1 on 6 matching bases. Looked up from germline, CDR1 is GTSNPN and CDR2 is SVGIG (reference sequence). The CDR3 spans 15 residues. Trimming removed 4 bases from V and 3 bases from J, with 18 bases in between. The DNA for the CDR3 is TGTGCCTGGAATCGAGGAGGGGGAGGGGACACTGAAGCTTTCTTT. Its protein is CAWNRGGGGDTEAFF.

The gene calls are TRBV3-1 (or the pseudogene TRBV3-2) and TRBJ1-2; unclear D gene. V lost 4 bases, J lost 6 bases, and 12 bases lay in between. The CDR3 consists of 13 residues. CDR1 is LGHDT and CDR2 is YNNKEL in the germline V gene (reference sequence). CDR3 sequence (DNA): TGTGCCAGCAGCCCCGGAGGAGGGAATGGCTACACCTTC. Amino acid sequence: CASSPGGGNGYTF.